This T cell receptor beta chain was observed in a study of T-cell memory formation after mild COVID-19. Remarks on this clonotype: Its antigen is still unknown.

Germline V gene sequence: CDR1 DFQATT, CDR2 SNEGSKA (reference sequence). The length of the CDR3 is 18 residues. V lost 5 bases and J lost 1; bases outside the gene matches: 9. UMIs and sample barcodes were carried by the TCR alpha and TCR beta cDNA libraries that 5'RACE produced using constant-segment primers. One entry per CDR3 protein results from TCRdb running MiXCR on the 5' RACE reads. The sample yields over 130,000 distinct CDR3 sequences, 11% to 15% seen once. Findings and limits, study-wide: Some responding clones appeared in pre-infection memory, suggesting cross-reactive memory joined. Among contracting clones, CD4+ were mainly CM/EM and CD8+ enriched in EMRA.

The specimen sequenced was PBMCs or a T cell subset sorted from them (not recorded which). The J gene is TRBJ2-1, the V gene TRBV20-1; 15 nucleotides match TRBD2. The source of this sequence is an adult woman who had mild COVID-19 (a few samples of this study predate the infection). Cell type and time point are not known. In nucleotides, the CDR3 is TGCAGTGCTCACACCGGGACTAGCGGGAGGATGTCCTACAATGAGCAGTTCTTC. Amino acid sequence: CSAHTGTSGRMSYNEQFF.